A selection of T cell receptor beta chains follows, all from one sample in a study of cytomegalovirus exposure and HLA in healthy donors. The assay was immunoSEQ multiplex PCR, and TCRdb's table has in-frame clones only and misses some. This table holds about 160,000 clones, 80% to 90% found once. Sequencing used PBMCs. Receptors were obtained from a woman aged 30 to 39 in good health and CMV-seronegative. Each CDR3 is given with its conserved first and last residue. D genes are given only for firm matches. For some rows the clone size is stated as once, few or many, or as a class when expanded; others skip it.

CDR3 DNA: TGTGCCAGCAGCGTAGGATCCTCGAACACCGGGGAGCTGTTTTTT
CDR3 protein: CASSVGSSNTGELFF
V gene: TRBV9
J gene: TRBJ2-2
D gene: NA
clone size: few

CDR3 DNA: TGTGCCAGTTCCGGGGTGGGGTCCCCCCCCCATGGCTACACCTTC
CDR3 protein: CASSGVGSPPHGYTF
V gene: TRBV19
J gene: TRBJ1-2
D gene: NA
clone size: NA

CDR3 DNA: TGTGCCAGCAGTGAGGACCCGGGACTAGCGGGAGGCGGGGAGACCCAGTACTTC
CDR3 protein: CASSEDPGLAGGGETQYF
V gene: TRBV6-1
J gene: TRBJ2-5
D gene: TRBD2
clone size: NA

CDR3 DNA: TGCGCCAGCAGCCGCGTCGACGGGGGGCGGCTGAACACTGAAGCTTTCTTT
CDR3 protein: CASSRVDGGRLNTEAFF
V gene: TRBV4-3
J gene: TRBJ1-1
D gene: NA
clone size: once

CDR3 DNA: TGTGCCAGCACGCCAGGCGAGGCGGGAGATAGAGATACGCAGTATTTT
CDR3 protein: CASTPGEAGDRDTQYF
V gene: TRBV6-4
J gene: TRBJ2-3
D gene: TRBD2
clone size: NA

CDR3 DNA: TGTGCCAGCAGTAAGTCTAGCGTAGCCTACGAGCAGTACTTC
CDR3 protein: CASSKSSVAYEQYF
V gene: TRBV27
J gene: TRBJ2-7
D gene: NA
clone size: NA

CDR3 DNA: TGTGCCAGCACCCTGAGGGAGCAGTTCTTC
CDR3 protein: CASTLREQFF
V gene: TRBV2
J gene: TRBJ2-1
D gene: NA
clone size: NA

CDR3 DNA: TGTGCCAGCAGTTTTGGGGGCGCGGGTGAAAAACTGTTTTTT
CDR3 protein: CASSFGGAGEKLFF
V gene: TRBV6-6
J gene: TRBJ1-4
D gene: NA
clone size: NA

CDR3 DNA: TGTGCCAGCAGCGCCGGACTAGCGGGAGTGGGTGAGCAGTTCTTC
CDR3 protein: CASSAGLAGVGEQFF
V gene: TRBV7-3
J gene: TRBJ2-1
D gene: TRBD2
clone size: NA

CDR3 DNA: TGTGCCAGCAGCTCGGATAGGGGGGGCGTTGGCATTCAGTACTTC
CDR3 protein: CASSSDRGGVGIQYF
V gene: TRBV7-9
J gene: TRBJ2-4
D gene: NA
clone size: NA

CDR3 DNA: TGTGCCAGCAGCCTCGGGGGCAGCGGGATCCCCTACGAGCAGTACTTC
CDR3 protein: CASSLGGSGIPYEQYF
V gene: TRBV9
J gene: TRBJ2-7
D gene: NA
clone size: NA

CDR3 DNA: TGTGCCAGCAGTTTATTGGGACAGGAGACTAGCACAGATACGCAGTATTTT
CDR3 protein: CASSLLGQETSTDTQYF
V gene: TRBV28
J gene: TRBJ2-3
D gene: TRBD1
clone size: once

CDR3 DNA: TGTGCCAGCAGCGGGGATGGGGCGACCTACGAGCAGTACTTC
CDR3 protein: CASSGDGATYEQYF
V gene: TRBV11-2
J gene: TRBJ2-7
D gene: NA
clone size: NA

CDR3 DNA: TGTGCCTGGAATCAGGCTTCCAACGAGCAGTACTTC
CDR3 protein: CAWNQASNEQYF
V gene: TRBV30
J gene: TRBJ2-7
D gene: NA
clone size: NA